This TCR beta chain appears in the sequencing data of a study of T cell responses to AZD1222 COVID-19 vaccine. Overall study results and limits: The CD4 TCRs associated with vaccination extended across spike and predominated at 160-218 and 743-854.

Germline assignment: CDR1 SGHDT and CDR2 YYEEEE. The CDR3 covers 13 residues. The V end lost 5 bases, the J end lost 5 bases, and 10 bases lay between the germline ends. To note about this clone: The target antigen is unknown.

Profiled with immunoSEQ multiplex PCR; TCRdb holds only in-frame clones, not every one. Of more than 100,000 clones in the sample, roughly 90% were seen once. The gene calls are TRBV5-6 and TRBJ2-2; D is perhaps TRBD1 or TRBD2 (5 bases each). The TCR sequence derives from an adult who received the AZD1222 COVID-19 vaccine. Sequenced material: peripheral blood, taken 28 days after the second AZD1222 dose. This CDR3 is CASRGRRTGELFF. The CDR3 region has the DNA TGTGCCAGCAGGGGACGCCGAACCGGGGAGCTGTTTTTT.